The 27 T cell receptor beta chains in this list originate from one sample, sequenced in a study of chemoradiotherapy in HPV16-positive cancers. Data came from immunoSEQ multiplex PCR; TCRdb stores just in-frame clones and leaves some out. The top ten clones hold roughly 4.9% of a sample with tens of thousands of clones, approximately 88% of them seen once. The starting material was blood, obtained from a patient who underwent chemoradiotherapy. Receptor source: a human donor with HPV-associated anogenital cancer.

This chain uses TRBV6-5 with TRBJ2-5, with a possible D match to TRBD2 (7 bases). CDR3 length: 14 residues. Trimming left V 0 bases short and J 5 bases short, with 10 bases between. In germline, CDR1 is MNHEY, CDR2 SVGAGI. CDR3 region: CASSYSGGGETQYF. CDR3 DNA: TGTGCCAGCAGTTACTCGGGAGGGGGGGAGACCCAGTACTTC.

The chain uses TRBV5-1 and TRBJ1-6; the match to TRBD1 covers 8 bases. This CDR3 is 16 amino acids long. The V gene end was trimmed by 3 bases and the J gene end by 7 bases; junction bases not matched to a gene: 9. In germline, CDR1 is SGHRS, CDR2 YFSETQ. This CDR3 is CASSSYLGTGNSPLHF. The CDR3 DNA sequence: TGCGCCAGCAGCTCATATCTTGGGACAGGCAATTCACCCCTCCACTTT.

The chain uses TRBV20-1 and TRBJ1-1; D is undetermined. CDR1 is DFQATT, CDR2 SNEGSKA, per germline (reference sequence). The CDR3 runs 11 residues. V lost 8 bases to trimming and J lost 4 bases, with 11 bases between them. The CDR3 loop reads CSYISVTEAFF. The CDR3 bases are TGCAGTTATATATCGGTCACTGAAGCTTTCTTT.

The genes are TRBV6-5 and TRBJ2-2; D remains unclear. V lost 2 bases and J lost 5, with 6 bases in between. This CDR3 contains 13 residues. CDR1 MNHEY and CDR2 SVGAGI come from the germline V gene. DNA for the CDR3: TGTGCCAGCAGTTACATGGAGACCGGGGAGCTGTTTTTT. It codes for CASSYMETGELFF.

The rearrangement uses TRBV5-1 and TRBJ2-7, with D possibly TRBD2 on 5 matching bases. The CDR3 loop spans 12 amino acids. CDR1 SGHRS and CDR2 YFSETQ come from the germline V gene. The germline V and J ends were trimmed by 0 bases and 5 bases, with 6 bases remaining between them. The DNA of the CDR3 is TGCGCCAGCAGCTTGGGAGGGCACGAGCAGTACTTC. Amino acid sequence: CASSLGGHEQYF.

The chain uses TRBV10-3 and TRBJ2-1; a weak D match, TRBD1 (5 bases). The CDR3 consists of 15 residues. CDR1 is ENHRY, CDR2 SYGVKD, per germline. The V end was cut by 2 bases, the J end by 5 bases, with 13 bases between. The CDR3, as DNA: TGTGCCATCAGTGAGGTCGGAGAAGGGGACAATGAGCAGTTCTTC. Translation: CAISEVGEGDNEQFF.

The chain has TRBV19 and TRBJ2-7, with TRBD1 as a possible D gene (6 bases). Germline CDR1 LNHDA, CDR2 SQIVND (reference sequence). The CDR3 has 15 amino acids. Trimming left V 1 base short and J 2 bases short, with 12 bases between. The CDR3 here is CASSIAGTPTYEQYF. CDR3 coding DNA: TGTGCCAGTAGTATAGCCGGGACACCTACCTACGAGCAGTACTTC.

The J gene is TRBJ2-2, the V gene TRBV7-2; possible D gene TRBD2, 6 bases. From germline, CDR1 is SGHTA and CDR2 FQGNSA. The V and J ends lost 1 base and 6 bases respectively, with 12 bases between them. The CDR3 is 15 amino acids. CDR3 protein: CASSLEWGVAGELFF. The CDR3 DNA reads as TGTGCCAGCAGCTTAGAGTGGGGGGTAGCCGGGGAGCTGTTTTTT.

CDR3 in amino acids: CSAMVRVDEQYF. The CDR3 region has the DNA TGCAGCGCTATGGTTAGGGTGGACGAGCAGTACTTC. The V call is TRBV29-1, the J call TRBJ2-7; D call uncertain. Germline CDR1 is SQVTM and CDR2 is ANQGSEA. The CDR3 spans 12 residues. The ends were cut back, 7 bases at V and 5 bases at J, with 15 bases in the middle.

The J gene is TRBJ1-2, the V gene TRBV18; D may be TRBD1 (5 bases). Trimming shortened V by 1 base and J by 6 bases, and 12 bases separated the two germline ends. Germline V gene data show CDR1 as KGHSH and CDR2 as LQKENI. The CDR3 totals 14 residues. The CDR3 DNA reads TGTGCCAGCTCACCACTAAAAGGGGCTCATGGCTACACCTTC. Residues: CASSPLKGAHGYTF.

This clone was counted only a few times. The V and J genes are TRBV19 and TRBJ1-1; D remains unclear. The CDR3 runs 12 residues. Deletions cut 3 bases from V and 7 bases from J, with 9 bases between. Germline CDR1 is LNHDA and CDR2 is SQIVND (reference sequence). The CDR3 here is CASSILASEAFF. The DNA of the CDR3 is TGTGCCAGTAGTATTTTGGCGAGTGAAGCTTTCTTT.

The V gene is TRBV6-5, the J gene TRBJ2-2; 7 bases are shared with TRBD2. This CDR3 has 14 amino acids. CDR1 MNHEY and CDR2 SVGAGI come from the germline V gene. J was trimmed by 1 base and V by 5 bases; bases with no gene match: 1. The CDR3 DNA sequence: TGTGCCAGCAGTCGGACTAGGAACACCGGGGAGCTGTTTTTT. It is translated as CASSRTRNTGELFF.

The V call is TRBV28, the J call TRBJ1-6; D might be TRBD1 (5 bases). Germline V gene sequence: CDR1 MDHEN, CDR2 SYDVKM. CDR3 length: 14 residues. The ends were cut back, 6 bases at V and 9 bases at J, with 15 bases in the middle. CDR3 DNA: TGTGCCAGCAGACCCCAGGGAGGAGGTTCACCCCTCCACTTT. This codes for CASRPQGGGSPLHF.

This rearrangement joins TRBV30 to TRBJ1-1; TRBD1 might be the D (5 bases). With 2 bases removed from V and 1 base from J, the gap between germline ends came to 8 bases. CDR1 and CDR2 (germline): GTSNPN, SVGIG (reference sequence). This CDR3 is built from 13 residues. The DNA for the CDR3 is TGTGCCTGGAGTATAGGGACGAACACTGAAGCTTTCTTT. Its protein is CAWSIGTNTEAFF.

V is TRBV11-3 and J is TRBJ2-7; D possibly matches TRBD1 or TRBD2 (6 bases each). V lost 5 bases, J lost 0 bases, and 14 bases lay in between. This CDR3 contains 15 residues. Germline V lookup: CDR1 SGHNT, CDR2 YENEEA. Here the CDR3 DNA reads TGTGCCAGCAGCCAAGGAGGGACAAACTCCTACGAGCAGTACTTC. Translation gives CASSQGGTNSYEQYF.

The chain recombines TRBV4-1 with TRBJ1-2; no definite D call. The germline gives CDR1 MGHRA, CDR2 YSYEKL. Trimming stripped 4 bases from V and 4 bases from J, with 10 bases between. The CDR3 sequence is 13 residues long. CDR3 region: CASSPAGSYGYTF. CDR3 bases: TGCGCCAGCAGCCCCGCGGGGAGCTATGGCTACACCTTC.

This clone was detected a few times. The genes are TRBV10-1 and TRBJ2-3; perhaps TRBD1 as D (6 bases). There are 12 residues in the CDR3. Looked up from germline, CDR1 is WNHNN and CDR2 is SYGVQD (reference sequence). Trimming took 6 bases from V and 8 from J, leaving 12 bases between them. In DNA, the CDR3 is TGCGCCAGCAGAGACAGGCGAGGTACGCAGTATTTT. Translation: CASRDRRGTQYF.

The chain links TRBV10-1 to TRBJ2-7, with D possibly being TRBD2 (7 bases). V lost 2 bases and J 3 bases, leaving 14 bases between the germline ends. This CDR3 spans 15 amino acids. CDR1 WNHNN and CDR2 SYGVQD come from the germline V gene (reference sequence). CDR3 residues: CASSEMGGASYEQYF. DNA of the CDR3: TGCGCCAGCAGTGAGATGGGGGGGGCCAGCTACGAGCAGTACTTC.

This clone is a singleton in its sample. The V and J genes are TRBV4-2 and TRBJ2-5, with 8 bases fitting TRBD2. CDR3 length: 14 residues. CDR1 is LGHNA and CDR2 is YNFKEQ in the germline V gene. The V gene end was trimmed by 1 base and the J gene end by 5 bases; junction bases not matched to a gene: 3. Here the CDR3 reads CASSQGGGRETQYF. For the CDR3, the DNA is TGTGCCAGCAGCCAAGGGGGCGGGAGGGAGACCCAGTACTTC.

CDR3 region: CATREGAFGNQPQHF. In DNA, the CDR3 is TGTGCCACCCGGGAGGGGGCGTTTGGCAATCAGCCCCAGCATTTT. The chain joins TRBV6-5 to TRBJ1-5, with 7 bases matching TRBD1. Trimming at V came to 10 bases and at J to 2 bases, leaving 11 bases not matched to a gene. Germline V lookup: CDR1 MNHEY, CDR2 SVGAGI. The CDR3 is 15 residues long.

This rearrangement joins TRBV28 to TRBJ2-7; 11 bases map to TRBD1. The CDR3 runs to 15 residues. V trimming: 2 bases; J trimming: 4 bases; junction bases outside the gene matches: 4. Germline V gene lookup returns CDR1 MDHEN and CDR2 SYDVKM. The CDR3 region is CASSLRTGGVYEQYF. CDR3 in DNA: TGTGCCAGCAGTTTAAGGACAGGGGGCGTGTACGAGCAGTACTTC. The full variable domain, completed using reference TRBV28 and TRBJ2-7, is DVKVTQSSRYLVKRTGEKVFLECVQDMDHENMFWYRQDPGLGLRLIYFSYDVKMKEKGDIPEGYSVSREKKERFSLILESASTNQTSMYLCASSLRTGGVYEQYFGPGTRLTVT.

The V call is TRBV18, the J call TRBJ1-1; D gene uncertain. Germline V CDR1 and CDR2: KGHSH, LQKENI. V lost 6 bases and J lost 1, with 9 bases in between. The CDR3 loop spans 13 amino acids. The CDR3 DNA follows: TGTGCCAGCTCCCTTATTGAGAACACTGAAGCTTTCTTT. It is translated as CASSLIENTEAFF.

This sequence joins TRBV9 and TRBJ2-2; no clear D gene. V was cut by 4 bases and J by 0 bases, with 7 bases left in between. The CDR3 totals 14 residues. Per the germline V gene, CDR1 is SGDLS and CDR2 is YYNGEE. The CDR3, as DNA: TGTGCCAGCAGCACCCGGACGAACACCGGGGAGCTGTTTTTT. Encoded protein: CASSTRTNTGELFF.

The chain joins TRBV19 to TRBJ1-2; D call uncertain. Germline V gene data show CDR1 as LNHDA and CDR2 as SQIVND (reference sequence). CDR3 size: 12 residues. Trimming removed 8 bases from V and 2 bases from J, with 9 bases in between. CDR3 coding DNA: TGTGCCAGTCGGCAGGCCAACTATGGCTACACCTTC. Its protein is CASRQANYGYTF.

The CDR3 is CASSWGPGQMSGELFF. The CDR3 DNA reads as TGCGCCAGCAGCTGGGGGCCGGGCCAGATGTCCGGGGAGCTGTTTTTT. V gene TRBV5-1 combines with J gene TRBJ2-2, with D maybe TRBD1 (6 bases). The CDR3 is 16 amino acids. The germline CDR1 and CDR2 sequences are SGHRS and YFSETQ. V lost 3 bases and J lost 6, with 18 bases in between.

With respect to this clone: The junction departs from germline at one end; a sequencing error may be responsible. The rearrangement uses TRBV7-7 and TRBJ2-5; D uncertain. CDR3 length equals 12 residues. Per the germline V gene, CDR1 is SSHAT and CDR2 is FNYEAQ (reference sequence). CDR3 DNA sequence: TGTGCTAGCAGCTCTTCTGGAGAGACCCAGTACTTC. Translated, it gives CASSSSGETQYF.

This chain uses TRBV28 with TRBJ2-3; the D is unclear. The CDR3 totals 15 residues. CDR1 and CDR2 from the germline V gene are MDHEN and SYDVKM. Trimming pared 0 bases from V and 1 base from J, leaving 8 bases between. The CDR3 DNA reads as TGTGCCAGCAGTTTATGGGGCAGAGGCACAGATACGCAGTATTTT. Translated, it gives CASSLWGRGTDTQYF. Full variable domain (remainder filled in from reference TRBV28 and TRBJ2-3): DVKVTQSSRYLVKRTGEKVFLECVQDMDHENMFWYRQDPGLGLRLIYFSYDVKMKEKGDIPEGYSVSREKKERFSLILESASTNQTSMYLCASSLWGRGTDTQYFGPGTRLTVL.